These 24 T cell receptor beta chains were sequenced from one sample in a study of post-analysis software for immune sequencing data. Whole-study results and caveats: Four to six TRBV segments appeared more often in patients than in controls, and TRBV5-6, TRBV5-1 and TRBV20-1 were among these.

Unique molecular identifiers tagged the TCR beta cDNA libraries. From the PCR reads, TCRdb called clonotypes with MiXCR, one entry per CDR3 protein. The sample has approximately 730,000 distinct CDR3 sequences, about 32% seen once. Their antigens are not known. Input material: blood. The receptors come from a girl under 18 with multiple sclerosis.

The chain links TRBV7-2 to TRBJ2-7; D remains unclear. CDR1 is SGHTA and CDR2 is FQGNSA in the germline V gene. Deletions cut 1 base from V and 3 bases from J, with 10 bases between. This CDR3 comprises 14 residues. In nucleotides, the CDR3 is TGTGCCAGCAGCTTAGACGCCTGGAACTACGAGCAGTACTTC. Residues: CASSLDAWNYEQYF.

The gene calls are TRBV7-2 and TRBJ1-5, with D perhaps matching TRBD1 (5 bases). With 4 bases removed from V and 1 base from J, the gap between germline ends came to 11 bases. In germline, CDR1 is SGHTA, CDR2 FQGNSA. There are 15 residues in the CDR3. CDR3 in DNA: TGTGCCAGCAGCTCATACGGGGGGAGCAATCAGCCCCAGCATTTT. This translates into CASSSYGGSNQPQHF. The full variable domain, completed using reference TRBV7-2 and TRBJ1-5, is GAGVSQSPSNKVTEKGKDVELRCDPISGHTALYWYRQSLGQGLEFLIYFQGNSAPDKSGLPSDRFSAERTGGSVSTLTIQRTQQEDSAVYLCASSSYGGSNQPQHFGDGTRLSIL.

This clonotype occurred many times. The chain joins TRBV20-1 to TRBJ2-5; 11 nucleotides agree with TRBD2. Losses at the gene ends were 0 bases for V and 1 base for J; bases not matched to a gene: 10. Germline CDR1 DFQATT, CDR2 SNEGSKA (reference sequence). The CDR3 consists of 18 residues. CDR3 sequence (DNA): TGCAGTGCTAGAGACCCCGGGACTAGCGGCGCCCCCCAAGAGACCCAGTACTTC. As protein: CSARDPGTSGAPQETQYF.

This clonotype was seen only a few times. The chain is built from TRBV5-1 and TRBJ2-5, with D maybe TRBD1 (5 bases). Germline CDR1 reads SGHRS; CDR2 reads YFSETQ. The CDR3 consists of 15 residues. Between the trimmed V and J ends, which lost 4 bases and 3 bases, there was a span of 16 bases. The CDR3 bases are TGCGCCAGCAGCCCGGACATCCTAGGAGAAGAGACCCAGTACTTC. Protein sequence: CASSPDILGEETQYF.

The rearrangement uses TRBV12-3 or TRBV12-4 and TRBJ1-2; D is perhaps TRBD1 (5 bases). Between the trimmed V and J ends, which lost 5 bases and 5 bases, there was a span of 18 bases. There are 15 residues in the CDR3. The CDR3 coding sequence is TGTGCCAGCAGTCTCAGGGACTGGGGAGGATATGGCTACACCTTC. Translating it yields CASSLRDWGGYGYTF.

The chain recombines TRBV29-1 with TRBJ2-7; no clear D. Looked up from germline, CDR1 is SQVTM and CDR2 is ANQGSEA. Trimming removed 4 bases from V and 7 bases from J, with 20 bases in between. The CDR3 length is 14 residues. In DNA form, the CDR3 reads TGCAGCGTTGTGGGTGACATATTCTACAATGAGCAGTACTTC. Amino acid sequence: CSVVGDIFYNEQYF.

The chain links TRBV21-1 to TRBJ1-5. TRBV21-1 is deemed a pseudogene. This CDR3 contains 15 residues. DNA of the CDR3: TGTGCCAGCAGCAAAGCGGTCACGAGCAATCAGCCCCAGCATTTT. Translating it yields CASSKAVTSNQPQHF.

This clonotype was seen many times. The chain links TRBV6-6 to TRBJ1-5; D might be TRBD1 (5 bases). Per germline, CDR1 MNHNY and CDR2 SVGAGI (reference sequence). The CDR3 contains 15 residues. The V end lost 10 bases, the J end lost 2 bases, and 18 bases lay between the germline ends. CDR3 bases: TGTGCCACTTCCCCCCCCGGGACGGGCAATCAGCCCCAGCATTTT. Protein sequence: CATSPPGTGNQPQHF.

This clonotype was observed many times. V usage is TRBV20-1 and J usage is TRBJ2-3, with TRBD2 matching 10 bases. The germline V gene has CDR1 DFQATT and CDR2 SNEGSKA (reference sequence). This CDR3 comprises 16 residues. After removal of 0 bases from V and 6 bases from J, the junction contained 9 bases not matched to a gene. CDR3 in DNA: TGCAGTGCTAGAGACCCTCAACTAGCGGGGACCGATACGCAGTATTTT. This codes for CSARDPQLAGTDTQYF.

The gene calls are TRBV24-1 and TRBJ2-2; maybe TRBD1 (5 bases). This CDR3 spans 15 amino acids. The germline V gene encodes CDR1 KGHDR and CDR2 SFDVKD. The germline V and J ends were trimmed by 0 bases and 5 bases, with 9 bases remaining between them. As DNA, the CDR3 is TGTGCCACCAGTGATTTGGGGGCAGATACCGGGGAGCTGTTTTTT. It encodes CATSDLGADTGELFF.

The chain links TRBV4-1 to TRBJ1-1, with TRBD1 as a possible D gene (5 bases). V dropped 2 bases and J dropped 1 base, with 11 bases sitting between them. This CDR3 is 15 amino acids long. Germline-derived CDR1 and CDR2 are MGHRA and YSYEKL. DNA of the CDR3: TGCGCCAGCAGCCAACCGGGACGGCGGAACACTGAAGCTTTCTTT. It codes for CASSQPGRRNTEAFF.

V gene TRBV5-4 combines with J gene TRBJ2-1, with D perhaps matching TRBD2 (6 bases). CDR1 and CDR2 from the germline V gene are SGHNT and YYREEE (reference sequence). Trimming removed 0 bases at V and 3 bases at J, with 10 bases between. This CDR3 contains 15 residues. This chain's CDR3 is CASSLGGAGYNEQFF. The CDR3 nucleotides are TGTGCCAGCAGCTTGGGCGGGGCGGGCTACAATGAGCAGTTCTTC.

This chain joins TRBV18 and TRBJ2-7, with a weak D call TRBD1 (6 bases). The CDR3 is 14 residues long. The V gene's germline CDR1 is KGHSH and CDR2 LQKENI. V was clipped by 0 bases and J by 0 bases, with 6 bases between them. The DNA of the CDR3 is TGTGCCAGCTCACCACCGACAGGCTCCTACGAGCAGTACTTC. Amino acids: CASSPPTGSYEQYF. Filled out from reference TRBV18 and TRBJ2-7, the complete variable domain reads NAGVMQNPRHLVRRRGQEARLRCSPMKGHSHVYWYRQLPEEGLKFMVYLQKENIIDESGMPKERFSAEFPKEGPSILRIQQVVRGDSAAYFCASSPPTGSYEQYFGPGTRLTVT.

CDR3 residues: CASSLIAYNEQFF. CDR3 nucleotides: TGTGCCAGCAGCTTAATCGCCTACAATGAGCAGTTCTTC. V gene TRBV7-2 combines with J gene TRBJ2-1; D unresolved. V was cut by 2 bases and J by 2 bases, with 4 bases left in between. The germline gives CDR1 SGHTA, CDR2 FQGNSA. The CDR3 spans 13 residues.

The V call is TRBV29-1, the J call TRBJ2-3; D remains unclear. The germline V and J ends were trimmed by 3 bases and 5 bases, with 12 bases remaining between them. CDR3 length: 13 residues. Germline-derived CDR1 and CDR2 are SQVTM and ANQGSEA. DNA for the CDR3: TGCAGCGTTGACTTCCTATTAGGAGATACGCAGTATTTT. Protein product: CSVDFLLGDTQYF.

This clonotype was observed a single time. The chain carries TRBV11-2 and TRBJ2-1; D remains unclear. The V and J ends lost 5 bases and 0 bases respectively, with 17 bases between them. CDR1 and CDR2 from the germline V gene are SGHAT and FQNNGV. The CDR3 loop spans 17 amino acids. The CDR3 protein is CASSAYGGQSSYNEQFF. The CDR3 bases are TGTGCCAGCAGCGCTTATGGTGGGCAGAGCTCCTACAATGAGCAGTTCTTC.

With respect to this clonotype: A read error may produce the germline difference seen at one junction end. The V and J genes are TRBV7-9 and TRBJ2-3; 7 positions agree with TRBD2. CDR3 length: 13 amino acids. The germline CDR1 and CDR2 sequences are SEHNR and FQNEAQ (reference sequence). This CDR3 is CAGSGELTDTQYF. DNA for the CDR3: TGTGCCGGCAGCGGGGAACTCACAGATACGCAGTATTTT.

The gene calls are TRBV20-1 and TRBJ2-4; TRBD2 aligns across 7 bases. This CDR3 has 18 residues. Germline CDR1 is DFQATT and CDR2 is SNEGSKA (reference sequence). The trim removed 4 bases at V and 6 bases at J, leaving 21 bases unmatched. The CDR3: CSAKHTRGGTVFRNIQYF. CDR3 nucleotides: TGCAGTGCTAAACATACTCGCGGGGGAACCGTCTTCAGAAACATTCAGTACTTC.

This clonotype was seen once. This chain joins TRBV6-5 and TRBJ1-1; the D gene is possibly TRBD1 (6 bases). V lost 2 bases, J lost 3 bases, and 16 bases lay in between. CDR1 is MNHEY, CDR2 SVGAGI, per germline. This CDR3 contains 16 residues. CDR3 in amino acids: CASSYPRGGRYTEAFF. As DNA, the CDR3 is TGTGCCAGCAGTTACCCTCGCGGGGGCCGGTACACTGAAGCTTTCTTT.

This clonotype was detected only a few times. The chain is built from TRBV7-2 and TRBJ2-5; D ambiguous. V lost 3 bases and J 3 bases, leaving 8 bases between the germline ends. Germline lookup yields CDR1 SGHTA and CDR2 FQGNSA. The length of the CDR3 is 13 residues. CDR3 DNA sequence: TGTGCCAGCAGCTTGGGTCCTGAAGAGACCCAGTACTTC. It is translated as CASSLGPEETQYF.

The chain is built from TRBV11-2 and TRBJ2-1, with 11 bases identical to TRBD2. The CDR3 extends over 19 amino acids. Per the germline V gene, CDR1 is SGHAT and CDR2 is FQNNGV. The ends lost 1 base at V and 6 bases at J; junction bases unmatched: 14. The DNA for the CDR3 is TGTGCCAGCAGCTTAGGAGGGCTAGCGGGAGGCCCAAGGGGCAATGAGCAGTTCTTC. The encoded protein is CASSLGGLAGGPRGNEQFF.

The CDR3 DNA reads as TGTGCCATCAGTGAGTCAAGGTCCCGGGGGCTGCGCCCCCAAGAGACCCAGTACTTC. It codes for CAISESRSRGLRPQETQYF. The gene calls are TRBV10-3 and TRBJ2-5; D possibly uses TRBD1 or TRBD2 (6 bases each). Trimming stripped 0 bases from V and 1 base from J, with 21 bases between. CDR1 and CDR2 (germline): ENHRY, SYGVKD. This CDR3 has 19 amino acids.

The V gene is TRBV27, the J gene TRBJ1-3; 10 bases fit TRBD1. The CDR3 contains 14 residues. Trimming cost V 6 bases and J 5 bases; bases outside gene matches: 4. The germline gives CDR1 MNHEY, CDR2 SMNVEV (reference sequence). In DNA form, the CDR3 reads TGTGCCAGCAGAGGACAGGGGGGTCGAAACACCATATATTTT. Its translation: CASRGQGGRNTIYF.

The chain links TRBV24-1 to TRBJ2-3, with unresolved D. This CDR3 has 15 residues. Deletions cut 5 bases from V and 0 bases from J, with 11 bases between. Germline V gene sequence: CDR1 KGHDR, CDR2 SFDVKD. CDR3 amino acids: CATSAIRASTDTQYF. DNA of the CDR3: TGTGCCACCAGTGCCATTCGGGCCAGCACAGATACGCAGTATTTT.